This entry features one T cell receptor beta chain sequence. Its antigen is still unknown. The CDR3, from cysteine to phenylalanine, totals 15 residues. No DNA appears here. The germline V gene yields SGHTA for CDR1 and FQGNSA for CDR2. The data stem from a study of monozygotic twins with inflammatory bowel disease (dated 2019 in TCRdb). With regard to the full study: The full study comprised 28 monozygotic twin pairs: nine German pairs (four IBD-concordant, five IBD-discordant) and 19 IBD-discordant Danish pairs. Each individual had, on average, about 151 000 unique TCRalpha sequences and 181 000 unique TCRbeta sequences available for analysis. The search for disease-associated traits relied mainly on comparing, within discordant pairs, IBD patients with their genetically identical healthy co-twins. Findings and caveats that apply to the study as a whole: Concordant and discordant twins showed no difference in repertoire similarity, possibly because of limited statistical power. Measured by the inverse Simpson index, TCRbeta repertoire diversity was lower in IBD patients than in their healthy co-twins. Distinction between different T cell subtypes could not be achieved in the analysis. IBD patients shared fewer clonotypes with other individuals than healthy twins did, most markedly in patients showing signs of disease activity. No single strong signal or clonotype linked to IBD turned up in the results, so the idea that one exists was not supported. Background noise and inter-individual variability may have been introduced into the repertoires by the differing immunosuppressive treatments among patients.

From each donor, an approximately 2.4 ml peripheral blood sample was collected into PAXgene tubes and kept at -80 degrees C. Without any T cell sorting, total RNA was extracted from whole blood using the PAXgene blood miRNA kit on an automated QIAcube. Peripheral blood from monozygotic twin pairs, either concordant or discordant for inflammatory bowel disease, underwent deep TCRalpha and TCRbeta repertoire profiling that used unique molecular barcoding. Smoking habits were recorded for all twin pairs, and individuals were classified as current, former or never smokers. Libraries were prepared through 5' RACE. The input for every TCR library was approximately 3,500 ng of total RNA. cDNA was synthesized with SMARTScribe reverse transcriptase in eight separate reactions per sample. Unique molecular identifiers containing a 6-nucleotide sample barcode were introduced through template switching during cDNA synthesis. TCRalpha and TCRbeta cDNA was amplified in two nested PCRs of approximately 17 and 9 cycles, and bead purification was carried out after each PCR. Before amplification, the cDNA was both treated with uracil DNA-glycosylase and purified with the QIAquick PCR purification kit. The second PCR added Illumina TruSeq-compatible adapters along with sample-specific barcodes. TapeStation and Qubit were used to check library quality and concentration, and approximately 5 ng of each library went into the pool. Pooled libraries were sequenced on an Illumina HiSeq2500 single-index Rapid Run with 2 x 100 bp reads and custom sequencing primers. In the original analysis: UMI-based consensus assembly with MiGEC version 1.2.6 was used to correct PCR and sequencing errors. MiXCR version 2.1.1 was used to carry out V(D)J alignment, clonotype assembly and CDR3 extraction. Gene usage, clonotype sharing and MAIT/NKT TCR abundance were normalised by analysing the top 1000, 10 000 and 20 000 clonotypes per sample. After downsampling to 27 000 UMIs, diversity was calculated as the inverse Simpson index using the vegan R package. Statistical testing used paired Mann-Whitney U tests on the discordant twin pairs and applied Benjamini-Hochberg correction for multiple testing. The reads were reprocessed in TCRdb, with one entry per CDR3 protein sequence and no accompanying DNA. The V and J calls and clone size are TCRdb's, not the authors'. The table for this sample shows around 400,000 distinct CDR3 sequences. The ten biggest clones cover 2% to 3% of the sample.

Sequenced: blood. The V gene is TRBV7-2 and the J gene is TRBJ1-4; the TRBD1 assignment by TCRdb is unverifiable without DNA. This TCR derives from a human donor with ulcerative colitis or Crohn's disease, or a healthy co-twin of an affected twin (not recorded which). The encoded CDR3 is CASSRRRGTNEKLFF.